This T cell receptor beta chain was sequenced during a study of pediatric ulcerative colitis. Study-wide background: Ulcerative colitis patients had pancolitis or left-sided colitis, with confirming histology.

The method was immunoSEQ multiplex PCR; TCRdb's version includes in-frame clones alone and lacks a portion of them. The table lists some 35,000 clones, about 81% of them singletons. The rectum was sampled with one to two pinch biopsies at colonoscopy. Trimming took 4 bases from V and 6 from J; bases not matched to a gene: 8. Per germline, CDR1 SQVTM and CDR2 ANQGSEA. The CDR3 spans 14 residues. The sequencing input was gut tissue. The sequence came from a boy aged 5-17 years with mild ulcerative colitis. The chain is built from TRBV29-1 and TRBJ1-5; TRBD1 aligns across 8 bases. CDR3 amino acids: CSVGTGTLGQPQHF. Here the CDR3 DNA reads TGCAGCGTTGGGACAGGGACATTGGGTCAGCCCCAGCATTTT.